This T cell receptor (beta chain) is drawn from a study of control samples from healthy donors and cancer patients. The repertoire was sequenced with immunoSEQ multiplex PCR; TCRdb's copy has only in-frame clones and lacks some. Here the sample table reports about 200,000 clones. CDR3 length: 15 amino acids. Germline V gene sequence: CDR1 LGHNA, CDR2 YSLEER. V was cut by 0 bases and J by 2 bases, with 11 bases left in between. This sequence originates from a woman in her twenties or thirties in good health. The sample taken for sequencing was blood. The V call is TRBV4-3, the J call TRBJ2-7, with a tentative D call TRBD2 (5 bases). CDR3 in amino acids: CASSQDGLGTYEQYF. In DNA form, the CDR3 reads TGCGCCAGCAGCCAAGATGGGCTCGGGACCTACGAGCAGTACTTC.